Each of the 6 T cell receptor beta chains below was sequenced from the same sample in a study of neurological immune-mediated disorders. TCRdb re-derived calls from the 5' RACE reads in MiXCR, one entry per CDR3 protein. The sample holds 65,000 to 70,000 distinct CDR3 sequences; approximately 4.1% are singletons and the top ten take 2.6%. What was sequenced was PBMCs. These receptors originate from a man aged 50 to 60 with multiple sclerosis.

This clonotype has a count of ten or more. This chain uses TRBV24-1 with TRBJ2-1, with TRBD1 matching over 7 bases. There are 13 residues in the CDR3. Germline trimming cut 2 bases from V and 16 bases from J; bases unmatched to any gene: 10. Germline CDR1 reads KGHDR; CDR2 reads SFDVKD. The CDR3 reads CATSDSRQGQLFF. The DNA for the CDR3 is TGTGCCACCAGTGATTCGAGACAGGGTCAGCTTTTCTTC.

The CDR3 nucleotides are TGCGCCAGCAGATCCCCGGGAAAGGGAACCGGGGAGCTGTTTTTT. It translates to CASRSPGKGTGELFF. The V call is TRBV4-1, the J call TRBJ2-2; D might be TRBD2 (5 bases). Germline V lookup: CDR1 MGHRA, CDR2 YSYEKL. V dropped 6 bases and J dropped 5 bases, with 16 bases sitting between them. This CDR3 is 15 amino acids long.

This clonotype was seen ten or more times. DNA for the CDR3: TGCAGTGCTAGACCGACTCTCAGGGAGGCCCTATACGAGCAGTACGTC. This sequence encodes CSARPTLREALYEQYV. The chain is built from TRBV20-1 and TRBJ2-7, with D possibly being TRBD2 (6 bases). CDR3 length: 16 residues. The germline CDR1 and CDR2 sequences are DFQATT and SNEGSKA (reference sequence). V lost 2 bases and J 4 bases, leaving 21 bases between the germline ends.

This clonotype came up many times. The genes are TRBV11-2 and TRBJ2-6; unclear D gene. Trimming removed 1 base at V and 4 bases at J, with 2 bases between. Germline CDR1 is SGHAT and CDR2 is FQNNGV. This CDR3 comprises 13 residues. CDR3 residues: CASSLAGANVLTF. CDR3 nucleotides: TGTGCCAGCAGCTTAGCCGGGGCCAACGTCCTGACTTTC.

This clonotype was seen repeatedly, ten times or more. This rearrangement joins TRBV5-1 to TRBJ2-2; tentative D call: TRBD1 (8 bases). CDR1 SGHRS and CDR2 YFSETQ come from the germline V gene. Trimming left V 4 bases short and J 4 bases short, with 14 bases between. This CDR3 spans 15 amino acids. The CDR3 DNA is TGCGCCAGCAGCCCAGGGGGCGGGAGCACCGGGGAGCTGTTTTTT. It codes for CASSPGGGSTGELFF. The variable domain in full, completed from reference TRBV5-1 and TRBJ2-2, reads KAGVTQTPRYLIKTRGQQVTLSCSPISGHRSVSWYQQTPGQGLQFLFEYFSETQRNKGNFPGRFSGRQFSNSRSEMNVSTLELGDSALYLCASSPGGGSTGELFFGEGSRLTVL.

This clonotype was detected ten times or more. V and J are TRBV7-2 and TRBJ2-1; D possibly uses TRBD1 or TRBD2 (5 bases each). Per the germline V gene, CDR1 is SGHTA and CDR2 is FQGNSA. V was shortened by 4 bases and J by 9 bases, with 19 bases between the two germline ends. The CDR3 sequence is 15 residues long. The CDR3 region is CASSSDRGGYLEQFF. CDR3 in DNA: TGTGCCAGCAGCTCAGATAGGGGCGGGTATCTTGAGCAGTTCTTC. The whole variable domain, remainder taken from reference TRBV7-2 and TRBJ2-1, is GAGVSQSPSNKVTEKGKDVELRCDPISGHTALYWYRQSLGQGLEFLIYFQGNSAPDKSGLPSDRFSAERTGGSVSTLTIQRTQQEDSAVYLCASSSDRGGYLEQFFGPGTRLTVL.